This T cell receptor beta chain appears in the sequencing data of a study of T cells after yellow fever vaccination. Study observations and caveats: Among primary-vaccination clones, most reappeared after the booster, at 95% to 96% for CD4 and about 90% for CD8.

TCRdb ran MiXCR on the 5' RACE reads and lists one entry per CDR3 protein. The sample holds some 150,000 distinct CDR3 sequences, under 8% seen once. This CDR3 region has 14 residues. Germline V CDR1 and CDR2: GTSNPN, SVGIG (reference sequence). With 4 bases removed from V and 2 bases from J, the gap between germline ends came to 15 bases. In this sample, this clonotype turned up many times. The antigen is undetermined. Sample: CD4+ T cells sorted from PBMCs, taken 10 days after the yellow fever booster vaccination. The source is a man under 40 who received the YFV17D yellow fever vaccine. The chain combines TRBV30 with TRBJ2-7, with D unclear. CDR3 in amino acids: CAWTEPHDAYEQYF. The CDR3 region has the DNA TGTGCCTGGACCGAACCTCACGACGCCTACGAGCAGTACTTC.